These 23 T cell receptor beta chains originate from one sample sequenced in a study of neoadjuvant anti-PD-1 for oral cavity cancer. The assay was immunoSEQ multiplex PCR, and TCRdb's table has in-frame clones only and misses some. The sample shows about 14,000 clones, roughly 73% of them seen only once. The material was PBMCs, obtained before nivolumab (anti-PD-1) treatment. These receptors were obtained from a person aged 40 to 85 with oral cavity squamous cell carcinoma.

The J gene is TRBJ1-2, the V gene TRBV27; unclear D gene. Germline assignment: CDR1 MNHEY and CDR2 SMNVEV (reference sequence). V was trimmed by 4 bases and J by 1 base, leaving 7 bases between them. The CDR3 loop spans 13 amino acids. CDR3 in DNA: TGTGCCAGCAGTTCCCTCCGTAACTATGGCTACACCTTC. As protein: CASSSLRNYGYTF.

CDR3: CASRPGQENTEAFF. Written as DNA, the CDR3 is TGTGCCAGCAGACCCGGACAGGAGAACACTGAAGCTTTCTTT. The chain recombines TRBV7-2 with TRBJ1-1, with 7 bases aligning to TRBD1. Germline CDR1 is SGHTA and CDR2 is FQGNSA. The V and J ends lost 6 bases and 1 base, in that order; junction bases with no gene match: 5. There are 14 residues in the CDR3.

CDR3 region: CASSPLSGTGFSEQYF. The DNA of the CDR3 is TGTGCCAGCAGCCCCTTATCCGGGACAGGGTTTTCCGAGCAGTACTTC. This sequence joins TRBV7-9 and TRBJ2-7, with 9 bases aligning to TRBD1. The CDR3 sequence is 16 residues long. V was pared by 5 bases and J by 6 bases, with 14 bases of the junction left unmatched. CDR1 and CDR2 from the germline V gene are SEHNR and FQNEAQ (reference sequence).

The chain is built from TRBV7-9 and TRBJ1-1; TRBD1 is a possible D gene (6 bases). The germline V gene encodes CDR1 SEHNR and CDR2 FQNEAQ (reference sequence). This CDR3 spans 12 amino acids. V was shortened by 5 bases and J by 8 bases, with 12 bases between the two germline ends. This CDR3 is CASSRQVWEAFF. The CDR3 DNA sequence: TGTGCCAGCAGCCGACAGGTTTGGGAAGCTTTCTTT.

This clone has only a few counts. V and J are TRBV4-1 and TRBJ1-6; no firm D call. The V gene's germline CDR1 is MGHRA and CDR2 YSYEKL. The germline V and J ends were trimmed by 1 base and 8 bases, with 18 bases remaining between them. CDR3 length: 17 amino acids. Here the CDR3 DNA reads TGCGCCAGCAGCCAAGTCGGCTCACAGAGCCCCTATTCACCCCTCCACTTT. This translates into CASSQVGSQSPYSPLHF.

The J gene is TRBJ1-2, the V gene TRBV7-9, with D uncertain. V lost 5 bases, J lost 6 bases, and 16 bases lay in between. Germline V gene data show CDR1 as SEHNR and CDR2 as FQNEAQ (reference sequence). The CDR3 is 14 amino acids. This CDR3 reads CASSPFTALNGYTF. In nucleotides, the CDR3 is TGTGCCAGCAGCCCGTTCACAGCTTTGAATGGCTACACCTTC.

This chain uses TRBV7-8 with TRBJ1-6; 7 bases fit TRBD1. Trimming took 2 bases from V and 7 from J; bases not matched to a gene: 8. In germline, CDR1 is SGHVS, CDR2 FQNEAQ. This CDR3 has 16 residues. DNA for the CDR3: TGTGCCAGCAGCTTACTAGGGGGCGCCGGGAATTCACCCCTCCACTTT. It yields the protein CASSLLGGAGNSPLHF.

This chain connects TRBV10-1 to TRBJ2-4; D could derive from TRBD1 or TRBD2 (6 bases each). Looked up from germline, CDR1 is WNHNN and CDR2 is SYGVQD (reference sequence). The V end lost 4 bases, the J end lost 1 base, and 11 bases lay between the germline ends. The CDR3 extends over 15 amino acids. The CDR3 is CASSGGAGAKNIQYF. As DNA, the CDR3 is TGCGCCAGCAGTGGGGGGGCCGGGGCCAAAAACATTCAGTACTTC.

V is TRBV5-1 and J is TRBJ2-7; tentatively, D is TRBD2 (5 bases). V dropped 7 bases and J dropped 4 bases, with 18 bases sitting between them. The CDR3 consists of 14 residues. CDR1 and CDR2 (germline): SGHRS, YFSETQ. CDR3: CASGSLGRGYEQYF. In DNA form, the CDR3 reads TGCGCCAGCGGTTCCCTAGGGAGAGGGTACGAGCAGTACTTC.

CDR3 sequence reads: CATSRERYSGNTIYF. The CDR3 nucleotides are TGTGCCACCAGCAGAGAAAGATACTCTGGAAACACCATATATTTT. The rearrangement uses TRBV15 and TRBJ1-3; D unclear. Germline loops: CDR1 LNHNV, CDR2 YYDKDF (reference sequence). CDR3 length equals 15 residues. Trimming left V 0 bases short and J 0 bases short, with 6 bases between.

This clone turned up a few times. This chain links TRBV27 with TRBJ2-2; 13 nucleotides line up with TRBD2. Germline assignment: CDR1 MNHEY and CDR2 SMNVEV (reference sequence). The CDR3 has 14 amino acids. Trimming took 9 bases from V and 7 from J; bases not matched to a gene: 5. The CDR3 protein is CASGLAGVIGELFF. In DNA, the CDR3 is TGTGCCAGTGGACTAGCGGGAGTGATCGGGGAGCTGTTTTTT.

This clone came up once. The chain links TRBV15 to TRBJ1-4; TRBD1 might be the D (5 bases). The CDR3 contains 18 residues. Germline values: CDR1 LNHNV, CDR2 YYDKDF (reference sequence). V gave up 1 base and J gave up 5 bases, with 20 bases separating them. The CDR3: CATSRVGGEFRRNEKLFF. CDR3 in DNA: TGTGCCACCAGCAGAGTTGGAGGGGAGTTTAGGCGGAATGAAAAACTGTTTTTT.

This chain joins TRBV19 and TRBJ1-1, with 7 bases that match TRBD1. CDR1 and CDR2 (germline): LNHDA, SQIVND (reference sequence). The V segment lost 3 bases and the J segment 6 bases; nucleotides outside the gene matches: 7. This CDR3 has 14 residues. Here the CDR3 reads CASSILLDRPEAFF. The CDR3 nucleotides are TGTGCCAGTAGTATCCTCTTGGACAGGCCTGAAGCTTTCTTT.

The chain recombines TRBV5-4 with TRBJ1-2, with D possibly TRBD1 on 5 matching bases. The CDR3 is made up of 14 amino acids. V lost 10 bases and J 8 bases, leaving 24 bases between the germline ends. Germline CDR1 is SGHNT and CDR2 is YYREEE (reference sequence). The CDR3 reads CAAKQLGRSGGYTF. The CDR3 coding sequence is TGTGCCGCGAAACAGTTGGGGCGTTCGGGGGGCTACACCTTC.

The rearrangement links TRBV5-1 to TRBJ2-1, with D perhaps TRBD1 or TRBD2 (5 bases each). The germline V gene encodes CDR1 SGHRS and CDR2 YFSETQ. This CDR3 has 16 residues. The V end was cut by 1 base, the J end by 0 bases, with 11 bases between. CDR3 sequence reads: CASSLWDQSSYNEQFF. CDR3 bases: TGCGCCAGCAGCTTGTGGGACCAGAGCTCCTACAATGAGCAGTTCTTC.

V gene TRBV6-7 combines with J gene TRBJ2-7; D is unclear. TRBV6-7 is an open reading frame whose function is uncertain. This CDR3 spans 11 amino acids. Trimming stripped 7 bases from V and 4 bases from J, with 8 bases between. In nucleotides, the CDR3 is TGTGCCAGCAATCTAGGTTACGAGCAGTACTTC. Encoded protein: CASNLGYEQYF.

This clone was detected a few times. The chain has TRBV28 and TRBJ2-1, with 11 bases matching TRBD2. The CDR3 length is 16 residues. V lost 5 bases to trimming and J lost 6 bases; unmatched junction nucleotides: 9. Germline V lookup: CDR1 MDHEN, CDR2 SYDVKM. This chain's CDR3 is CASSPPLAGGINEQFF. CDR3 nucleotides: TGTGCCAGCAGTCCCCCCCTAGCGGGAGGAATCAATGAGCAGTTCTTC. Full variable domain (rest looked up from reference TRBV28 and TRBJ2-1): DVKVTQSSRYLVKRTGEKVFLECVQDMDHENMFWYRQDPGLGLRLIYFSYDVKMKEKGDIPEGYSVSREKKERFSLILESASTNQTSMYLCASSPPLAGGINEQFFGPGTRLTVL.

V usage is TRBV25-1 and J usage is TRBJ2-1, with TRBD2 identical over 10 bases. The ends lost 4 bases at V and 5 bases at J; junction bases unmatched: 14. The CDR3 is 18 amino acids. Germline V gene sequence: CDR1 MGHDK, CDR2 SYGVNS. CDR3 DNA sequence: TGTGCCAGCAGTGTTTTACCGGGGACTAGCGTTAGACACAATGAGCAGTTCTTC. Protein sequence: CASSVLPGTSVRHNEQFF.

This clone was counted a single time. The chain joins TRBV6-5 to TRBJ2-7, with D unclear. The CDR3 contains 12 residues. Germline loops: CDR1 MNHEY, CDR2 SVGAGI. V was clipped by 2 bases and J by 7 bases, with 9 bases between them. CDR3 in amino acids: CASSYRPEEQYF. The CDR3 nucleotides are TGTGCCAGCAGTTACCGCCCCGAGGAGCAGTACTTC.

This clone was found a few times. The chain joins TRBV28 to TRBJ1-2; 8 positions agree with TRBD1. The CDR3 has 14 residues. CDR1 is MDHEN and CDR2 is SYDVKM in the germline V gene. J lost 6 bases, V lost 8 bases, and 11 bases had no gene match. The CDR3 coding sequence is TGTGCCAGCTCAGAAAGCGGACAGGGAGATGGCTACACCTTC. Its translation is CASSESGQGDGYTF.

This sequence joins TRBV5-1 and TRBJ2-1, with a tentative D call TRBD2 (5 bases). Trimming cost V 0 bases and J 9 bases, with 16 bases left between them. CDR3 size: 15 residues. Germline-derived CDR1 and CDR2 are SGHRS and YFSETQ. The CDR3 DNA follows: TGCGCCAGCAGCTTGGGAGGACTTCCCCCTGGTGAGCAGTTCTTC. It translates to CASSLGGLPPGEQFF. Full variable domain (outside the CDR3, taken from reference TRBV5-1 and TRBJ2-1): KAGVTQTPRYLIKTRGQQVTLSCSPISGHRSVSWYQQTPGQGLQFLFEYFSETQRNKGNFPGRFSGRQFSNSRSEMNVSTLELGDSALYLCASSLGGLPPGEQFFGPGTRLTVL.

The chain is built from TRBV9 and TRBJ2-1, with D possibly being TRBD2 (6 bases). V was shortened by 0 bases and J by 1 base, with 11 bases between the two germline ends. CDR1 is SGDLS and CDR2 is YYNGEE in the germline V gene. The CDR3 has 16 residues. The CDR3 sequence is CASSVAGGNSYNEQFF. The CDR3 DNA sequence: TGTGCCAGCAGCGTAGCCGGGGGAAATTCCTACAATGAGCAGTTCTTC. Drawing the rest from reference TRBV9 and TRBJ2-1, the complete variable domain is DSGVTQTPKHLITATGQRVTLRCSPRSGDLSVYWYQQSLDQGLQFLIQYYNGEERAKGNILERFSAQQFPDLHSELNLSSLELGDSALYFCASSVAGGNSYNEQFFGPGTRLTVL.

This chain uses TRBV7-8 with TRBJ1-1; D not resolved. Germline CDR1 is SGHVS and CDR2 is FQNEAQ. V lost 2 bases and J 11 bases, leaving 9 bases between the germline ends. This CDR3 has 11 residues. In DNA form, the CDR3 reads TGTGCCAGCAGCTTACAGAAGGAGGCTTTCTTT. Its translation: CASSLQKEAFF.